This T cell receptor (beta chain) was captured by sequencing in a study of T cell clonotyping in hematopoietic cell transplantation. Findings and limits, study-wide: Broader posttransplant TCR repertoire diversity was predicted by graft donor and pretransplant recipient Inverse Simpson Index values. Pathologically expanded recipient clonotypes increased progressively from day 30 to day 180 as diversity fell.

As to this clone: The antigen remains unidentified.

Clones were sequenced by immunoSEQ multiplex PCR, and TCRdb holds only the in-frame ones, with some missing. Among some 40,000 clones listed, around 94% were seen once. The TCR sequence derives from a woman in her fifties or sixties in good health. Some clones in this sample may be carry-over from other donors' samples. The sample comprised peripheral blood mononuclear cells.

The CDR3 DNA reads TGCGCCAGCAGCTACCTTCGGGGAGTAGGGACTGAAGCTTTCTTT. This codes for CASSYLRGVGTEAFF. J is TRBJ1-1 and V is TRBV5-1; unclear D gene. The germline gives CDR1 SGHRS, CDR2 YFSETQ. With 3 bases removed from V and 5 bases from J, the gap between germline ends came to 17 bases. The CDR3 is 15 residues long.